This T cell receptor (beta chain) is drawn from a study of blood T cells in healthy people across ages. CDR1 is LGHNA and CDR2 is YSLEER in the germline V gene. CDR3 size: 16 residues. This clonotype has a handful of counts. The junction does not match germline at one end; this may be a read error. Next came a second PCR, run for roughly 6 to 11 cycles, which used a sample-barcoded 5' primer along with a J-beta primer mix. TCRdb reprocessed the 5' RACE reads via MiXCR and lists one record per CDR3 protein. This table has around 1,800,000 distinct CDR3 sequences, roughly two fifths appearing once. The sequencing sample was made of blood. This chain joins TRBV4-3 and TRBJ1-4; D unresolved. This TCR was sampled from a human donor in good health. CDR3 region: CAGRHLGGQTNEKLFF. CDR3 sequence (DNA): TGCGCCGGCAGGCACCTCGGTGGGCAGACTAATGAAAAACTGTTTTTT.